This is a list of T cell receptor beta chains from one sample in a study of CD8+ T cells in alopecia areata. Produced via immunoSEQ multiplex PCR; TCRdb's table is partial and in-frame only. The sample lists just over 150,000 clones, 65% occurring once. The source was CD4+ T cells sorted from blood, collected at week 4, from a patient treated with tofacitinib. The origin of the receptors is a human donor with alopecia areata. Both conserved end residues are part of each CDR3.

CDR3 protein: CASSAGQAAWGGPQHF
V gene: TRBV27

CDR3 protein: CSVESLGLAETQYF
V gene: TRBV29-1

CDR3 protein: CSATSGGGTQYF
V gene: TRBV29-1

CDR3 protein: CASSLQGTRETQYF
V gene: TRBV27

CDR3 protein: CAWSVTGKGTEAFF
V gene: TRBV30

CDR3 protein: CASSQVAGSGSPLHF
V gene: TRBV14

CDR3 protein: CASSRSQGDQYF
V gene: TRBV10-3

CDR3 protein: CASSLGGPSGNTIYF
V gene: TRBV7-6

CDR3 protein: CASGQGARPQHF
V gene: TRBV19

CDR3 protein: CAWNRVGYGYTF
V gene: TRBV30

CDR3 protein: CASSVAGSGNTIYF
V gene: TRBV9

CDR3 protein: CASSLLQGTGELFF
V gene: TRBV4-1

CDR3 protein: CASSLKPYEQYF
V gene: TRBV7-2

CDR3 protein: CSVKQGYTEAFF
V gene: TRBV29-1

CDR3 protein: CASRPGDNSPLHF
V gene: TRBV5-1

CDR3 protein: CASSGALGAEAFF
V gene: TRBV25-1

CDR3 protein: CSVDPTGTDTQYF
V gene: TRBV29-1

CDR3 protein: CSAAGLAEQYF
V gene: TRBV20-1

CDR3 protein: CASSKGRGQANQPQHF
V gene: TRBV21-1

CDR3 protein: CASSPRAGSSGANVLTF
V gene: TRBV7-9

CDR3 protein: CASTDGGRFEQYF
V gene: TRBV25-1

CDR3 protein: CSVEVGDSYSGANVLTF
V gene: TRBV29-1

CDR3 protein: CASSIDSRGTEAFF
V gene: TRBV25-1

CDR3 protein: CASSEERAANYNSPLHF
V gene: TRBV6-1

CDR3 protein: CASSPGFYGYTF
V gene: TRBV6-5

CDR3 protein: CASSPGAYEQYF
V gene: TRBV5-1

CDR3 protein: CASGPGTGPNQPQHF
V gene: TRBV12-5

CDR3 protein: CASSQIGGSRSYEQYF
V gene: TRBV4-1

CDR3 protein: CASSYSADSPKETQYF
V gene: TRBV6-6

CDR3 protein: CSVGGGMNTEAFF
V gene: TRBV29-1

CDR3 protein: CSARDTWGKNTEAFF
V gene: TRBV29-1

CDR3 protein: CASRQSLAKNIQYF
V gene: TRBV6-5

CDR3 protein: CATSRERGRTEAFF
V gene: TRBV15

CDR3 protein: CASSSLFDTEAFF
V gene: TRBV7-9

CDR3 protein: CAISEWRYEQYF
V gene: TRBV10-3

CDR3 protein: CASSNRASETQYF
V gene: TRBV2

CDR3 protein: CATSRDGVGQPQHF
V gene: TRBV15

CDR3 protein: CASTHVVGELFF
V gene: TRBV5-4

CDR3 protein: CASSQGWGAETEAFF
V gene: TRBV4-1

CDR3 protein: CAISVLSGAPNEQFF
V gene: TRBV10-3

CDR3 protein: CSVGQVQETQYF
V gene: TRBV29-1

CDR3 protein: CASSLAGTNYGYTF
V gene: TRBV5-4

CDR3 protein: CASSLARPGPYEQYF
V gene: TRBV5-1

CDR3 protein: CASSEALLRQVFSGNTIYF
V gene: TRBV2

CDR3 protein: CAWSVPGHSNTEAFF
V gene: TRBV30

CDR3 protein: CAWMAGMVYGYTF
V gene: TRBV30

CDR3 protein: CSAGGGPGTEAFF
V gene: TRBV29-1

CDR3 protein: CAWAPGQIYGYTF
V gene: TRBV30

CDR3 protein: CASTEQFRDTDTQYF
V gene: TRBV2

CDR3 protein: CASSYRGLHSNQPQHF
V gene: TRBV6-5

CDR3 protein: CASSLEQQPQHF
V gene: TRBV7-9

CDR3 protein: CASSTDELPRDRGRYEQYF
V gene: TRBV28

CDR3 protein: CASSLRISNTGELFF
V gene: TRBV5-1

CDR3 protein: CASRSQGYGYTF
V gene: TRBV25-1

CDR3 protein: CASSLRPDSTGELFF
V gene: TRBV7-3